This entry concerns a single TCR beta chain. The antigen remains unidentified. Treatment of the sample: around 19 received Ad26.COV2.S at low or high dose, single or two shots; five or six received placebo; per-sample allocation not given. At day 63 after the first vaccine or placebo injection, samples were drawn. Assay: immunoSEQ multiplex PCR; the TCRdb copy retains only in-frame clones and omits some. The top ten hold about 13% of the sample, which has 510,000 or so clones, around nine tenths seen once. This entry belongs to a study of Ad26.COV2.S vaccination and SARS-CoV-2 variants. General observations from the study: It is possible that the TCR breadth and depth analyses underestimated the total T cell responses. It was vaccine recipients, not placebo recipients, who had the higher spike-specific TCR breadth.

Trimming pared 4 bases from V and 4 bases from J, leaving 26 bases between. Per germline, CDR1 SGHNT and CDR2 YYREEE (reference sequence). There are 18 residues in the CDR3. This sequence originates from a person aged 18-60 years who received the Ad26.COV2.S COVID-19 vaccine or a placebo. The sample here was peripheral blood, taken in a trial of Ad26.COV2.S vaccine versus placebo. The V gene is TRBV5-4, the J gene TRBJ1-2; perhaps TRBD1 as D (6 bases). Here the CDR3 DNA reads TGTGCCAGCAGCCTGGGCGGATCAGGGGTAGTCTCCTCCTATGGCTACACCTTC. It translates to CASSLGGSGVVSSYGYTF.